Below are 27 T cell receptor beta chains sequenced from a single sample in a study of cytomegalovirus exposure and HLA in healthy donors. Researchers ran the PCR with 60 Vbeta and 13 Jbeta primers. Method: immunoSEQ multiplex PCR; TCRdb's copy keeps in-frame clones and lacks some. This sample has 130,000 to 150,000 clones, with approximately 82% found just once. The sequenced sample consisted of PBMCs. The receptors were sampled from a woman aged 55 to 70 in good health and CMV-seropositive.

The rearrangement links TRBV5-1 to TRBJ2-1; a weak D match, TRBD2 (6 bases). V was clipped by 0 bases and J by 5 bases, with 12 bases between them. Germline CDR1 SGHRS, CDR2 YFSETQ. This CDR3 region has 15 residues. This chain's CDR3 is CASSLDPSANNEQFF. The CDR3 nucleotides read TGCGCCAGCAGCTTGGATCCTAGCGCAAACAATGAGCAGTTCTTC.

The V call is TRBV7-8, the J call TRBJ1-2; D gene ambiguous. CDR3 length: 14 amino acids. V gave up 5 bases and J gave up 4 bases, with 14 bases separating them. Per the germline V gene, CDR1 is SGHVS and CDR2 is FQNEAQ. DNA for the CDR3: TGTGCCAGCAGCGCCGGAGATGACGGCTATGGCTACACCTTC. Its protein is CASSAGDDGYGYTF.

The chain is built from TRBV5-4 and TRBJ2-1; 11 bases align to TRBD2. The CDR3 loop spans 16 amino acids. Per the germline V gene, CDR1 is SGHNT and CDR2 is YYREEE (reference sequence). Germline trimming cut 0 bases from V and 7 bases from J; bases unmatched to any gene: 6. CDR3 protein: CASSLGVTSGKNEQFF. The CDR3 DNA sequence: TGTGCCAGCAGCTTGGGGGTGACTAGCGGGAAAAATGAGCAGTTCTTC.

The V and J genes are TRBV7-9 and TRBJ2-1; TRBD2 matches at 9 bases. This CDR3 has 14 residues. J gave up 6 bases and V 0 bases, and 0 bases lay outside the gene matches. The germline V gene encodes CDR1 SEHNR and CDR2 FQNEAQ (reference sequence). DNA for the CDR3: TGTGCCAGCAGCTTAGCGGGACTAGCCAATGAGCAGTTCTTC. Translating gives CASSLAGLANEQFF.

The rearrangement links TRBV27 to TRBJ2-7; 12 bases match TRBD1. This CDR3 region has 12 residues. Losses at the gene ends were 11 bases for V and 3 bases for J; bases not matched to a gene: 2. Germline V lookup: CDR1 MNHEY, CDR2 SMNVEV (reference sequence). CDR3 DNA: TGTGCCGGGGACAGGGGGCACTACGAGCAGTACTTC. This encodes CAGDRGHYEQYF.

In its sample, this clone was seen a few times. The chain carries TRBV5-1 and TRBJ2-3, with D possibly matching TRBD1 (6 bases). V lost 1 base, J lost 8 bases, and 20 bases lay in between. From germline, CDR1 is SGHRS and CDR2 YFSETQ. CDR3 size: 16 residues. The CDR3 is CASSLTGLRALGTQYF. CDR3 coding DNA: TGCGCCAGCAGCTTGACAGGGCTACGGGCCTTGGGTACGCAGTATTTT.

The rearrangement links TRBV19 to TRBJ2-3; D is perhaps TRBD2 (6 bases). This CDR3 spans 15 amino acids. Trimming stripped 6 bases from V and 2 bases from J, with 15 bases between. Per the germline V gene, CDR1 is LNHDA and CDR2 is SQIVND (reference sequence). CDR3 amino acids: CASSDPGGNTDTQYF. The CDR3 nucleotides are TGTGCCAGTAGCGATCCCGGGGGAAACACAGATACGCAGTATTTT.

The chain links TRBV28 to TRBJ1-5; tentatively, D is TRBD1 (5 bases). Deletions cut 7 bases from V and 3 bases from J, with 16 bases between. The CDR3 totals 15 residues. The germline gives CDR1 MDHEN, CDR2 SYDVKM. The CDR3 reads CASIFQGKPNQPQHF. CDR3 nucleotide sequence: TGTGCCAGCATCTTCCAGGGAAAACCCAATCAGCCCCAGCATTTT.

This sequence joins TRBV25-1 and TRBJ2-7; 8 bases align to TRBD2. The CDR3 runs to 17 residues. Trimming cost V 3 bases and J 0 bases; bases outside gene matches: 10. The germline gives CDR1 MGHDK, CDR2 SYGVNS. This chain's CDR3 is CASSDPLLAEDSYEQYF. CDR3 sequence (DNA): TGTGCCAGCAGTGACCCTCTACTAGCGGAGGACTCCTACGAGCAGTACTTC.

V gene TRBV7-9 combines with J gene TRBJ2-5, with 9 bases identical to TRBD2. This CDR3 contains 17 residues. Germline V lookup: CDR1 SEHNR, CDR2 FQNEAQ (reference sequence). Germline trimming cut 1 base from V and 1 base from J; bases unmatched to any gene: 7. The CDR3 region is CASSLGLSSGGQETQYF. DNA for the CDR3: TGTGCCAGCAGCTTAGGGTTGAGTAGCGGGGGCCAAGAGACCCAGTACTTC.

V usage is TRBV7-2 and J usage is TRBJ2-3; unclear D gene. CDR1 is SGHTA, CDR2 FQGNSA, per germline. Trimming cost V 3 bases and J 0 bases, with 7 bases left between them. The CDR3 extends over 14 amino acids. The CDR3 is CASSFYSSTDTQYF. As DNA, the CDR3 is TGTGCCAGCAGCTTTTACTCTAGCACAGATACGCAGTATTTT.

The CDR3 nucleotides read TGTGCCAGCAGCTCTTCGGGACAGGGCGCCTACGAGCAGTACTTC. Amino acid sequence: CASSSSGQGAYEQYF. V is TRBV11-2 and J is TRBJ2-7, with 9 bases matching TRBD1. Per germline, CDR1 SGHAT and CDR2 FQNNGV. J lost 2 bases, V lost 4 bases, and 6 bases had no gene match. The length of the CDR3 is 15 residues.

This clone was counted a single time. V gene TRBV11-2 combines with J gene TRBJ2-3; 11 positions agree with TRBD2. This CDR3 spans 20 amino acids. CDR1 and CDR2 from the germline V gene are SGHAT and FQNNGV. The ends lost 0 bases at V and 1 base at J; junction bases unmatched: 12. The CDR3 reads CASSLDGGLAAIVGTDTQYF. The DNA of the CDR3 is TGTGCCAGCAGCTTAGACGGGGGACTAGCGGCCATAGTCGGCACAGATACGCAGTATTTT.

The rearrangement uses TRBV6-1 and TRBJ1-6, with a weak D call TRBD1 (5 bases). Trimming removed 1 base from V and 10 bases from J, with 11 bases in between. The CDR3 runs to 14 residues. Germline V gives CDR1 MNHNS, CDR2 SASEGT. This CDR3 is CASSEVGVRSPLHF. CDR3 nucleotides: TGTGCCAGCAGTGAAGTAGGGGTCAGGTCACCCCTCCACTTT.

V usage is TRBV5-4 and J usage is TRBJ2-1; D remains unclear. V lost 10 bases to trimming and J lost 5 bases, with 19 bases between them. The CDR3 has 14 amino acids. CDR1 is SGHNT and CDR2 is YYREEE in the germline V gene (reference sequence). CDR3 coding DNA: TGTGCCGGATCCTTCCGGAGCCCCAACAATGAGCAGTTCTTC. This translates into CAGSFRSPNNEQFF.

V gene TRBV6-5 combines with J gene TRBJ2-6; D is unresolved. This CDR3 has 15 residues. The ends were cut back, 5 bases at V and 0 bases at J, with 8 bases in the middle. The germline CDR1 and CDR2 sequences are MNHEY and SVGAGI. DNA for the CDR3: TGTGCCAGCAGTCCCCACGGCTCTGGGGCCAACGTCCTGACTTTC. This encodes CASSPHGSGANVLTF.

The CDR3 here is CASSLPRSGADEQFF. CDR3 bases: TGTGCCAGCAGTTTACCCCGATCAGGGGCGGATGAGCAGTTCTTC. The J gene is TRBJ2-1, the V gene TRBV27; tentative D call: TRBD1 (6 bases). V gave up 2 bases and J gave up 8 bases, with 16 bases separating them. Germline CDR1 reads MNHEY; CDR2 reads SMNVEV (reference sequence). This CDR3 spans 15 amino acids.

This chain connects TRBV4-2 to TRBJ1-2, with D possibly matching TRBD1 (5 bases). The CDR3 spans 15 residues. CDR1 and CDR2 from the germline V gene are LGHNA and YNFKEQ. V dropped 3 bases and J dropped 3 bases, with 14 bases sitting between them. The CDR3 coding sequence is TGTGCCAGCAGCCAGAGCGGGACGGACCACTATGGCTACACCTTC. Encoded protein: CASSQSGTDHYGYTF.

The V gene is TRBV7-9, the J gene TRBJ2-3, with 10 bases identical to TRBD2. The CDR3 contains 17 residues. Per the germline V gene, CDR1 is SEHNR and CDR2 is FQNEAQ (reference sequence). Trimming removed 4 bases from V and 3 bases from J; junction bases left unmatched: 10. Written as DNA, the CDR3 is TGTGCCAGCAGCTCATATGGACTAGCGGACCGGACAGATACGCAGTATTTT. This gives the protein CASSSYGLADRTDTQYF.

The chain's CDR3 is CATSRGGLAYEQYF. The CDR3 DNA follows: TGTGCCACCAGCAGGGGGGGACTAGCGTACGAGCAGTACTTC. The chain uses TRBV15 and TRBJ2-7; 10 bases are shared with TRBD2. Germline lookup yields CDR1 LNHNV and CDR2 YYDKDF (reference sequence). This CDR3 comprises 14 residues. Trimming at V came to 3 bases and at J to 4 bases, leaving 3 bases not matched to a gene.

This chain links TRBV10-3 with TRBJ2-1; TRBD2 might be the D (5 bases). The V and J ends lost 10 bases and 7 bases respectively, with 17 bases between them. Germline CDR1 is ENHRY and CDR2 is SYGVKD. The CDR3 totals 13 residues. CDR3 amino acids: CATKTGEGNEQFF. The CDR3 region has the DNA TGTGCCACCAAAACCGGGGAAGGGAATGAGCAGTTCTTC.

This chain connects TRBV4-3 to TRBJ2-1; 7 positions agree with TRBD1. The CDR3 sequence is 16 residues long. CDR1 and CDR2 from the germline V gene are LGHNA and YSLEER. J was trimmed by 3 bases and V by 1 base; bases with no gene match: 6. This CDR3 reads CASSQGVGQIYNEQFF. For the CDR3, the DNA is TGCGCCAGCAGCCAAGGGGTGGGACAGATCTACAATGAGCAGTTCTTC.

This chain links TRBV4-1 with TRBJ1-1; D uncertain. Germline-derived CDR1 and CDR2 are MGHRA and YSYEKL. V was trimmed by 1 base and J by 4 bases, leaving 10 bases between them. The CDR3 is 14 amino acids. The chain's CDR3 is CASSQVKLATEAFF. In nucleotides, the CDR3 is TGCGCCAGCAGCCAAGTCAAGTTAGCCACTGAAGCTTTCTTT.

J is TRBJ2-1 and V is TRBV27; 8 bases fit TRBD2. This CDR3 comprises 17 residues. Germline trimming cut 5 bases from V and 3 bases from J; bases unmatched to any gene: 12. In germline, CDR1 is MNHEY, CDR2 SMNVEV (reference sequence). The DNA of the CDR3 is TGTGCCAGCAGTCCTGGCGGACTAGCCGGCCTCTACAATGAGCAGTTCTTC. Translating gives CASSPGGLAGLYNEQFF.

This clone occurred many times. The genes are TRBV28 and TRBJ2-7, with TRBD1 matching 9 bases. The V gene's germline CDR1 is MDHEN and CDR2 SYDVKM. The J segment lost 4 bases and the V segment lost 2 bases, leaving 9 bases of the junction unmatched. The CDR3 runs to 16 residues. The CDR3 is CASSLKVGQGWYEQYF. CDR3 DNA sequence: TGTGCCAGCAGTTTAAAGGTGGGACAGGGTTGGTACGAGCAGTACTTC.

V is TRBV2 and J is TRBJ1-5, with a tentative D call TRBD1 (5 bases). This CDR3 is 14 amino acids long. From germline, CDR1 is SNHLY and CDR2 FYNNEI. Trimming stripped 6 bases from V and 9 bases from J, with 18 bases between. The DNA of the CDR3 is TGTGCCAGCAGCGTAGGGGCGGGGCAGGGGCCCCAGCATTTT. It codes for CASSVGAGQGPQHF.

This chain uses TRBV2 with TRBJ1-3; TRBD1 matches at 8 bases. The CDR3 is 15 residues long. Trimming at V came to 6 bases and at J to 3 bases, leaving 7 bases not matched to a gene. CDR1 and CDR2 (germline): SNHLY, FYNNEI. CDR3 DNA sequence: TGTGCCAGCAGCTCCCGGACAGGGATTGGAAACACCATATATTTT. Its translation: CASSSRTGIGNTIYF.